This T cell receptor beta chain was found in a study of T cells in Graves' hyperthyroidism and ophthalmopathy. TCR beta CDR3 region amplification was performed from RNA transcripts. A set of HTBI primers served as the primers for a first-round RT-PCR of the TCR CDR3. TCRdb redid the calling of the multiplex PCR reads with MiXCR, one entry per CDR3 protein. The data hold approximately 250,000 distinct CDR3 sequences, with approximately 24% observed a single time. The CDR3 has 14 residues. The germline gives CDR1 DFQATT, CDR2 SNEGSKA (reference sequence). Trimming at V came to 5 bases and at J to 5 bases, leaving 8 bases not matched to a gene.

Input material: blood. The TCR originated in a woman aged 40 to 50 with Graves' ophthalmopathy. This rearrangement joins TRBV20-1 to TRBJ1-2; 10 bases match TRBD1. CDR3 DNA: TGCAGTGCTGAAGGGGACAGGGGTAGGTATGGCTACACCTTC. Protein: CSAEGDRGRYGYTF.